This TCR beta chain was documented in a study of cytomegalovirus exposure and HLA in healthy donors. This clone qualifies as medium-sized. Its antigen is not known. General study findings and limits: Reports indicated that the classifier achieved high specificity and sensitivity in diagnosing cytomegalovirus status. In vitro data verified a few CMV-associated chains as specific for CMV antigens. According to the study, 160 or so TCR beta chains were cytomegalovirus-associated. Because they were indistinguishable, some V segments, including TRBV6-2 and TRBV6-3, were excluded.

Germline CDR1 and CDR2: MNHNS and SASEGT. The CDR3 has 16 residues. V trimming: 2 bases; J trimming: 4 bases; junction bases outside the gene matches: 8. PCR employed 60 Vbeta and 13 Jbeta primers. Produced via immunoSEQ multiplex PCR; TCRdb's table is partial and in-frame only. The sample has some 190,000 clones, 80% to 90% seen once; the top ten hold roughly 2.3%. Sequenced input: PBMCs. The source of this sequence is a male donor in good health and CMV-seronegative. The rearrangement links TRBV6-1 to TRBJ2-5; the match to TRBD1 covers 9 bases. The CDR3 spells CASSEIPGQGLETQYF. CDR3 nucleotides: TGTGCCAGCAGTGAAATACCGGGACAGGGCCTAGAGACCCAGTACTTC.